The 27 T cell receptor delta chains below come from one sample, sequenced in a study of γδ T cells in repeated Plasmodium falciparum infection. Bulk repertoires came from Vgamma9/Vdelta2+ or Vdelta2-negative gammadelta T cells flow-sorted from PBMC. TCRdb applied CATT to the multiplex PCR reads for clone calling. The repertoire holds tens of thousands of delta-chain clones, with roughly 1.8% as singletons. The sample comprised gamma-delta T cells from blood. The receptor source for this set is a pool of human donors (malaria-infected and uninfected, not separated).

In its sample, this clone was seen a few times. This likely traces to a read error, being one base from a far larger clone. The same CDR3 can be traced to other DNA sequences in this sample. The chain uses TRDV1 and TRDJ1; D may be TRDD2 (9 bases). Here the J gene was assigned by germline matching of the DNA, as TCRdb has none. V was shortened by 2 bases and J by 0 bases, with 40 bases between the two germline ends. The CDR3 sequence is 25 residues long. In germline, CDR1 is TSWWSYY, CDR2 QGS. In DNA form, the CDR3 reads TGTGCTCTTGGGGAAGTAATACTTGGCCTTCCTACTGACGATTACTGGGGGCTAAACACCGATAAACTCATCTTT. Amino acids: CALGEVILGLPTDDYWGLNTDKLIF.

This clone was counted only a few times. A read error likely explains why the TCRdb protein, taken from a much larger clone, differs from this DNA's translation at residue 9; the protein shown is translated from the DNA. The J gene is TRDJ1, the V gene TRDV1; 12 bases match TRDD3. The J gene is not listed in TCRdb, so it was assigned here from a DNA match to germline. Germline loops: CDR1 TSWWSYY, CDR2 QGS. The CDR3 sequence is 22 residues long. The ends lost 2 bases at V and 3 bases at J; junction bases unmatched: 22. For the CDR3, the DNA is TGTGCTCTTGGGGAATCTTTTCCGGAGTTGTACTGGGGGATACAAGGCCCCGATAAACTCATCTTT. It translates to CALGESFPELYWGIQGPDKLIF.

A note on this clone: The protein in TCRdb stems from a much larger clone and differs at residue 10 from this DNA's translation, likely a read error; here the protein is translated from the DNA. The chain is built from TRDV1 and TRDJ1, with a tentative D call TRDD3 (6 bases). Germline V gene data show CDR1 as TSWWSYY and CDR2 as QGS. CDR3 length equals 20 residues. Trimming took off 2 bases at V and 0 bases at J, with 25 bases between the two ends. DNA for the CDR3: TGTGCTCTTGGGGAAACCCGGTACTGGGTGATATATTCCCACACCGATAAACTCATCTTT. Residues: CALGETRYWVIYSHTDKLIF.

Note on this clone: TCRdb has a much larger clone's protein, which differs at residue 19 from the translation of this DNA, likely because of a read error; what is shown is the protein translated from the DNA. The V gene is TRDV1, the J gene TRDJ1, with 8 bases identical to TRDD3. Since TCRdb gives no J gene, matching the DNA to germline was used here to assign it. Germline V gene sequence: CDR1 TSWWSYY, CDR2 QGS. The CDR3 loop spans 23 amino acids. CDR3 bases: TGTGCTCTTGGGGAACTGGGACTACGCCCTAACGTACTGGGGGCTATGTACACCGGTAAACTCATCTTT. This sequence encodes CALGELGLRPNVLGAMYTGKLIF.

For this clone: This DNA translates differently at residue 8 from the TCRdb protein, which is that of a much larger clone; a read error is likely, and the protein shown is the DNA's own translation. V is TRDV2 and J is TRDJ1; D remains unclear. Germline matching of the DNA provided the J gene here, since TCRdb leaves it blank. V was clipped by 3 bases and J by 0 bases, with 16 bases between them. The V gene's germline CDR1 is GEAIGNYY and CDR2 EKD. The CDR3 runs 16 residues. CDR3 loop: CACDPTKELYTDKLIF. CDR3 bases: TGTGCCTGTGACCCGACGAAGGAGTTGTACACCGATAAACTCATCTTT.

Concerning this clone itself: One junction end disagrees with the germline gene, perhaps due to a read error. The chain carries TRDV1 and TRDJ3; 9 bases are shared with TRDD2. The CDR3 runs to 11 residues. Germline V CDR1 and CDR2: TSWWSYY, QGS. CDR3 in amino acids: CALGRKAFLHF. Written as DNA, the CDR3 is TGTGCTCTTGGGCGTAAGGCCTTCCTACACTTT.

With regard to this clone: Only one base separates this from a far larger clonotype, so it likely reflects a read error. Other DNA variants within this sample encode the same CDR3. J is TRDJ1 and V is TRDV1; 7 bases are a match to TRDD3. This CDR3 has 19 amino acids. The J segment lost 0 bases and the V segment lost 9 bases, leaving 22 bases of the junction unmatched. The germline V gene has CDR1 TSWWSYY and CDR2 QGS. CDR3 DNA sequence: TGTGCTCTCCAACTAAATCTGGGGGTCACTTCTAGGTACACCGATAAACTCATCTTT. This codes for CALQLNLGVTSRYTDKLIF.

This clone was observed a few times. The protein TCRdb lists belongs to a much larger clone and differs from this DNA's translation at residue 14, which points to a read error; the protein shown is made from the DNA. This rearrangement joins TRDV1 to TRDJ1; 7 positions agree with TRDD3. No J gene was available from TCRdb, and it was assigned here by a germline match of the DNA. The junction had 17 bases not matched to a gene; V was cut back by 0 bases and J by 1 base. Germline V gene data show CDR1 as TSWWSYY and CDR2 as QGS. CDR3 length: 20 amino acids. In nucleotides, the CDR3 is TGTGCTCTTGGGGAACTAGTACCCTCCAAGTGGGGGACGTGCACCGATAAACTCATCTTT. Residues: CALGELVPSKWGTCTDKLIF.

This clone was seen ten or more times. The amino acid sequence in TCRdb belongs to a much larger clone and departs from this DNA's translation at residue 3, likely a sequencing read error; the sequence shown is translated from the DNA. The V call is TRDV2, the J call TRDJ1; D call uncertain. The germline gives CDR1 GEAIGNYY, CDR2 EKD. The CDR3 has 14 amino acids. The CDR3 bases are TGTGCCTATGACACCCCTTTTGTAGTTGGCGTACTCATCTTT. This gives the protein CAYDTPFVVGVLIF.

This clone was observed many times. CDR3 in DNA: TGTGCTCTTGGGAACCCCATTTTCAGGGCTCCCTTACTGGGGGGCCGACGAGGTAAACTCATCTTT. It codes for CALGNPIFRAPLLGGRRGKLIF. This chain uses TRDV1 with TRDJ1; 8 positions match TRDD3. Germline loops: CDR1 TSWWSYY, CDR2 QGS. This CDR3 has 22 amino acids. Trimming took 5 bases from V and 7 from J; bases not matched to a gene: 33.

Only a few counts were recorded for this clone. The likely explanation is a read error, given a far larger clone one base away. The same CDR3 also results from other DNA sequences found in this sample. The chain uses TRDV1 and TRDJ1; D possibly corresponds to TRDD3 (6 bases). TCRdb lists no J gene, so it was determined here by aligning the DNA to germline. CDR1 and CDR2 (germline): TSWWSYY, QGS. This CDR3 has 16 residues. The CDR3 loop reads CALGGRSAFHTDKLIF. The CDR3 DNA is TGTGCCCTTGGGGGCCGCTCCGCTTTCCACACCGATAAACTCATCTTT.

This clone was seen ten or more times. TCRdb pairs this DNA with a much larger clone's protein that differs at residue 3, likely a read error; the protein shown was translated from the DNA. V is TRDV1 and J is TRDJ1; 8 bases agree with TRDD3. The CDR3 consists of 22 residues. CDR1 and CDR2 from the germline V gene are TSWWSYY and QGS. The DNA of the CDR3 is TGTGCTCCTGGGGAACCGAGACCTACCCAGGGGATACCGCTCAAGTACACCGATAAACTCATCTTT. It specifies CAPGEPRPTQGIPLKYTDKLIF.

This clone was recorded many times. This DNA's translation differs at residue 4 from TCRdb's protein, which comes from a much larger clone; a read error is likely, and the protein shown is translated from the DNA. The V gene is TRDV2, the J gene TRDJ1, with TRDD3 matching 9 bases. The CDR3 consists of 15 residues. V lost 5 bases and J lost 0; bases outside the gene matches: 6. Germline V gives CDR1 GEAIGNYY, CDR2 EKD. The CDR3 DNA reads TGTGCCTGTGGGCCTCTGGGGGATTACACCGATAAACTCATCTTT. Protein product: CACGPLGDYTDKLIF.

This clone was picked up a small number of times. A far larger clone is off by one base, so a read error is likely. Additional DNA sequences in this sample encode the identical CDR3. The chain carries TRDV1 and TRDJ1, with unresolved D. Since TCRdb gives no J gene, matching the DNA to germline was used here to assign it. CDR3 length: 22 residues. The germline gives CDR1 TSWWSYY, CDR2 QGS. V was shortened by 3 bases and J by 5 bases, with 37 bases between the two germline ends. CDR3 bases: TGTGCTCTTGGGGAGCTCTACCGAGCGGCGTTGTTCTCCTTAACCCTTAAGGATAAACTCATCTTT. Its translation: CALGELYRAALFSLTLKDKLIF.

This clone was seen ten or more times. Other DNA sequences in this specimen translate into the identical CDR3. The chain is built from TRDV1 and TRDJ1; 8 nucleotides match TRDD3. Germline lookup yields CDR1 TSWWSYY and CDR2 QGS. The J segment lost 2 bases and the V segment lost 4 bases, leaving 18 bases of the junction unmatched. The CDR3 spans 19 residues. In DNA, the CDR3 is TGTGCTCTTGGGGTCGGGCCTCCGAGACTGGGGGGCTGTACCGATAAACTCATCTTT. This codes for CALGVGPPRLGGCTDKLIF.

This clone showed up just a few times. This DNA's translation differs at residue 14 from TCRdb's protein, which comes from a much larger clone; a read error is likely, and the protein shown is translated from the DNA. CDR3 region: CASFGPDSTGGRFFTDKLIF. The CDR3 region has the DNA TGTGCCTCCTTTGGTCCCGATAGTACTGGGGGGAGATTCTTCACCGATAAACTCATCTTT. The gene calls are TRDV3 and TRDJ1, with 8 bases lining up with TRDD3. There are 20 residues in the CDR3. Per the germline V gene, CDR1 is TVYSNPD and CDR2 is GDNSRS (reference sequence). The junction had 26 bases not matched to a gene; V was cut back by 4 bases and J by 1 base.

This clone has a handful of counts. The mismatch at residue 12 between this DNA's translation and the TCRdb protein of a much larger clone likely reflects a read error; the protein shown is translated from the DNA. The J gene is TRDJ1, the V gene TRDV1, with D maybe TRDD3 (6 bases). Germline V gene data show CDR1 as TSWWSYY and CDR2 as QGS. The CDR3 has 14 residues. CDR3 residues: CALEIPWGSGKHIF. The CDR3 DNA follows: TGTGCACTTGAGATTCCTTGGGGATCTGGTAAACACATCTTT.

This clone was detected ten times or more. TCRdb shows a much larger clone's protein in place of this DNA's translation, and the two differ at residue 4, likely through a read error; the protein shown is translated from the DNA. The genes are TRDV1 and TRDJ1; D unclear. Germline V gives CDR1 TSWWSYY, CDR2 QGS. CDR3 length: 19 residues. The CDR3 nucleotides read TGTGCTCTTAGGGAACTAGAGTCGTCCCGGTCCTTTATTACCGATAAACTCATCTTT. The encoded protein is CALRELESSRSFITDKLIF.

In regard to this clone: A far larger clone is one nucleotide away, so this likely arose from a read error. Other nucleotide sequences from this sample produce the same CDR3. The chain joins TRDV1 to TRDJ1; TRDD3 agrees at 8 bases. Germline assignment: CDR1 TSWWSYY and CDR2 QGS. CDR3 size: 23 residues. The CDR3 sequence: CALGELFSKDRMGDPPYTDKLIF. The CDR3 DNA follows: TGTGCTCTTGGGGAACTATTTTCTAAGGATCGGATGGGGGATCCGCCTTACACCGACAAACTCATCTTT.

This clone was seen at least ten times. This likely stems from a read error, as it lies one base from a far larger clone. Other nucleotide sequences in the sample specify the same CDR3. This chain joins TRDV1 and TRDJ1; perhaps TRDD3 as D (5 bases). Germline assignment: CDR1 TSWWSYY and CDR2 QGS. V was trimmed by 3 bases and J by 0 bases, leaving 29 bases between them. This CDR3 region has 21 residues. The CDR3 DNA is TGTGCTCTTGGGGAGCTGGCGGTGGCGGGATCCTCAAGGTGGTACACCGATAAACTCATCTTT. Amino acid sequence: CALGELAVAGSSRWYTDKLIF.

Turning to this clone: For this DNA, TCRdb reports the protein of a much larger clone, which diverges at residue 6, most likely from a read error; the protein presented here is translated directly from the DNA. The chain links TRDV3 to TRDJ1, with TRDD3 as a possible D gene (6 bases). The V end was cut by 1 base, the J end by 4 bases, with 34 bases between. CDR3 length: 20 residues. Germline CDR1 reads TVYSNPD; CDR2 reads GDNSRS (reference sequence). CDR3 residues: CAFKSSGRPYEIRPFDKLIF. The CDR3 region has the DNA TGTGCCTTTAAATCCTCCGGGCGCCCCTATGAGATACGACCTTTCGATAAACTCATCTTT.

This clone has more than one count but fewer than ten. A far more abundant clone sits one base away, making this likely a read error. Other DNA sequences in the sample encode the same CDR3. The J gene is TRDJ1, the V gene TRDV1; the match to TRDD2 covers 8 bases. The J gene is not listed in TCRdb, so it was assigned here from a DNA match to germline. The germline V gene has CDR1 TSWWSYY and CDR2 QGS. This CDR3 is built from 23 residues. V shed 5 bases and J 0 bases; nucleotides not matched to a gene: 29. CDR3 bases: TGTGCTCTTGGGAAACCCTCTTCCTACAGGGGGTACGCCACACTCGGGTACACCGATAAACTCATCTTT. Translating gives CALGKPSSYRGYATLGYTDKLIF.

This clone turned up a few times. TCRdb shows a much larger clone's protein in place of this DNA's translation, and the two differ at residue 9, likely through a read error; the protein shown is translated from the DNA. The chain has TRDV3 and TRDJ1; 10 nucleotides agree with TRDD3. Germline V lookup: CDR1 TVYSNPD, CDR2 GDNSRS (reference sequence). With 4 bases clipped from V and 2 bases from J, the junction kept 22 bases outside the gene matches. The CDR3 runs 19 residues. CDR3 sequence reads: CASPIFLSRGGYITDKLIF. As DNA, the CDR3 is TGTGCCTCCCCTATCTTTCTTTCCCGTGGGGGATACATAACCGATAAACTCATCTTT.

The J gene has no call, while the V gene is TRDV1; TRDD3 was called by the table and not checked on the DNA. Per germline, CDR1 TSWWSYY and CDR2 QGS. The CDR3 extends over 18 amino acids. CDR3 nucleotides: TGTGCTCTTGGGGAACTATTTGGTCCTACGGGCTTTGGTATTAAGCTCATCTTT. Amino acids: CALGELFGPTGFGIKLIF.

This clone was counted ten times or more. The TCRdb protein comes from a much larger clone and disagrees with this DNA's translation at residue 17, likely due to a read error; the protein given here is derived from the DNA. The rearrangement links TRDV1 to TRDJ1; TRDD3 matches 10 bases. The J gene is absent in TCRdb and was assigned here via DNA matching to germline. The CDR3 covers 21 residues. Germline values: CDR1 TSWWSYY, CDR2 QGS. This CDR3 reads CALGELVPPRGWGIHTNKLIF. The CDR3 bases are TGTGCTCTTGGGGAACTTGTACCCCCCCGGGGATGGGGGATACACACCAATAAACTCATCTTT.

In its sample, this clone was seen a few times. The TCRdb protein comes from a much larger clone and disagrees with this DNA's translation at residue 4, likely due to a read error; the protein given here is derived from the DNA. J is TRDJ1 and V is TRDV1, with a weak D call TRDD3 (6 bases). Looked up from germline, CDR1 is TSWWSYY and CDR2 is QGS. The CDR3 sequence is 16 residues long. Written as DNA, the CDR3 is TGTGCTCTTGAGGAAAGTGGGGGGGGACCCACCGATAAACTCATCTTT. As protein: CALEESGGGPTDKLIF.

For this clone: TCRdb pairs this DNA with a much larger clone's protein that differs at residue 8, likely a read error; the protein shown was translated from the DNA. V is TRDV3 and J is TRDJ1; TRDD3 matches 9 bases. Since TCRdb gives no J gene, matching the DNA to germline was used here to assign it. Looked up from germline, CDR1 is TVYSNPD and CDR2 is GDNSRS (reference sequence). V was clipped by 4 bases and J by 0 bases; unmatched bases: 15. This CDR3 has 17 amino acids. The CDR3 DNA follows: TGTGCCTGTAACCACTGGGGGACCCCTTTGTACACCGATAAACTCATCTTT. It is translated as CACNHWGTPLYTDKLIF.